What follows are 9 T cell receptor beta chains derived from one specimen sequenced in a study of siplizumab effects on memory and regulatory T cells. The method was immunoSEQ multiplex PCR; TCRdb's version includes in-frame clones alone and lacks a portion of them. The repertoire holds roughly 70,000 clones, with about 92% as singletons. The sample was CD8+ T cells sorted from blood. The receptors shown here come from a human donor in good health.

The chain employs TRBV13 and TRBJ2-7; D ambiguous. Germline lookup yields CDR1 PRHDT and CDR2 FYEKMQ (reference sequence). The CDR3 length is 13 residues. Deletions cut 2 bases from V and 2 bases from J, with 7 bases between. DNA of the CDR3: TGTGCCAGCAGCTTAAATCCCACCTACGAGCAGTACTTC. The encoded protein is CASSLNPTYEQYF.

The chain joins TRBV7-2 to TRBJ2-3; 14 nucleotides match TRBD2. V gave up 5 bases and J gave up 0 bases; unmatched junction bases: 7. Germline values: CDR1 SGHTA, CDR2 FQGNSA. The CDR3 contains 18 residues. CDR3 amino acids: CASSPGLAGGFSTDTQYF. The CDR3 nucleotides read TGTGCCAGCAGCCCTGGACTAGCGGGGGGCTTTAGCACAGATACGCAGTATTTT.

The chain combines TRBV15 with TRBJ1-2; D is unclear. In germline, CDR1 is LNHNV, CDR2 YYDKDF (reference sequence). Trimming pared 2 bases from V and 5 bases from J, leaving 9 bases between. This CDR3 has 13 residues. CDR3 amino acids: CATSRSTDYGYTF. CDR3 DNA: TGTGCCACCAGCAGATCAACAGATTATGGCTACACCTTC.

The V gene is TRBV15, the J gene TRBJ2-7, with TRBD2 matching 7 bases. The germline CDR1 and CDR2 sequences are LNHNV and YYDKDF (reference sequence). The ends lost 0 bases at V and 2 bases at J; junction bases unmatched: 4. The CDR3 is made up of 15 amino acids. The CDR3 nucleotides read TGTGCCACCAGCAGAGATTTGGGAGGGGCCTACGAGCAGTACTTC. As protein: CATSRDLGGAYEQYF.

The rearrangement links TRBV19 to TRBJ2-3; D is perhaps TRBD2 (7 bases). This CDR3 contains 15 residues. Germline CDR1 LNHDA, CDR2 SQIVND (reference sequence). V gave up 8 bases and J gave up 4 bases, with 19 bases separating them. The CDR3 coding sequence is TGTGCCAGTTCTGTAGGGGGGGGCCGTGCAGATACGCAGTATTTT. This codes for CASSVGGGRADTQYF.

V usage is TRBV5-4 and J usage is TRBJ1-2, with TRBD1 as a possible D gene (5 bases). There are 14 residues in the CDR3. V was pared by 1 base and J by 2 bases, with 9 bases between. The germline V gene encodes CDR1 SGHNT and CDR2 YYREEE (reference sequence). Here the CDR3 DNA reads TGTGCCAGCAGCTTGCGGGGGGGAAACTATGGCTACACCTTC. This sequence encodes CASSLRGGNYGYTF.

V gene TRBV2 combines with J gene TRBJ2-7; no definite D call. CDR1 SNHLY and CDR2 FYNNEI come from the germline V gene. CDR3 length: 10 residues. V lost 4 bases to trimming and J lost 3 bases, with 1 base between them. The CDR3 protein is CASSGYEQYF. Written as DNA, the CDR3 is TGTGCCAGCAGTGGCTACGAGCAGTACTTC.

The chain combines TRBV25-1 with TRBJ1-2; 10 bases match TRBD1. The CDR3 extends over 18 amino acids. The junction had 12 bases not matched to a gene; V was cut back by 2 bases and J by 3 bases. Germline CDR1 MGHDK, CDR2 SYGVNS. CDR3 sequence reads: CASSEQDAGQGRYYGYTF. The CDR3 coding sequence is TGTGCCAGCAGTGAACAAGACGCGGGACAGGGGCGCTACTATGGCTACACCTTC.

The rearrangement joins TRBV29-1 to TRBJ2-7, with 8 bases that match TRBD2. Germline trimming cut 5 bases from V and 6 bases from J; bases unmatched to any gene: 18. The CDR3 is 16 residues long. Germline V lookup: CDR1 SQVTM, CDR2 ANQGSEA. The CDR3, as DNA: TGCAGCGTTTCCGGGGCAAATCAGCGGGGGTTCGTCGAGCAGTACTTC. Protein sequence: CSVSGANQRGFVEQYF.